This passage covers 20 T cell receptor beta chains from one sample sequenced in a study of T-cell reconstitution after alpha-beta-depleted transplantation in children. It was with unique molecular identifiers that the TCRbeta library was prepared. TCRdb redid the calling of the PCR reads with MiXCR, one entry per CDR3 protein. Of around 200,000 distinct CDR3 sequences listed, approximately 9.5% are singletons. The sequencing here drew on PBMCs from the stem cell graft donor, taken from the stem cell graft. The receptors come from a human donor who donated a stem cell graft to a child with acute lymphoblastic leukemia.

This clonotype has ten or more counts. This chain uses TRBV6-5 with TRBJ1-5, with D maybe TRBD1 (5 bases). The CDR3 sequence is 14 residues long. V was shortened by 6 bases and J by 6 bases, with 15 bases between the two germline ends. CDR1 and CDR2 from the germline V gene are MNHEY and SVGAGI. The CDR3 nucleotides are TGTGCCAGCAGCTCCCGACAGCACGGTCAGCCCCAGCATTTT. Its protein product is CASSSRQHGQPQHF.

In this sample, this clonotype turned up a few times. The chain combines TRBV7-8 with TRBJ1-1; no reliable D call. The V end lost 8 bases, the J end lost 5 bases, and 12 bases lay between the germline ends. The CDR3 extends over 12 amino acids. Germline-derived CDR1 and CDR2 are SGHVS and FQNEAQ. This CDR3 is CASFVRATEAFF. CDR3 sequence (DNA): TGTGCCAGCTTCGTTCGCGCGACTGAAGCTTTCTTT. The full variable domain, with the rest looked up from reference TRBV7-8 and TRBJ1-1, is GAGVSQSPRYKVAKRGQDVALRCDPISGHVSLFWYQQALGQGPEFLTYFQNEAQLDKSGLPSDRFFAERPEGSVSTLKIQRTQQEDSAVYLCASFVRATEAFFGQGTRLTVV.

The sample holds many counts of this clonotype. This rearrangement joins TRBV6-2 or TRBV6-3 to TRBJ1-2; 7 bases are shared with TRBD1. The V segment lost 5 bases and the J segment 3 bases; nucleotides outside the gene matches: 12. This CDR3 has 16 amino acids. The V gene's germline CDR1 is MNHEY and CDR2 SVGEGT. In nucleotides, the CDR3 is TGTGCCAGCAGTACTATCCGGGACAGCGAGGACTATGGCTACACCTTC. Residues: CASSTIRDSEDYGYTF.

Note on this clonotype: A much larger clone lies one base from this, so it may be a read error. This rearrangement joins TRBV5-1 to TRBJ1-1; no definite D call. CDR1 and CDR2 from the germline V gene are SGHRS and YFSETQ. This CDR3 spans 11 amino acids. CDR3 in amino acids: CAISFGTEAFF. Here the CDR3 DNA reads TGCGCCATCAGCTTCGGCACTGAAGCTTTCTTT.

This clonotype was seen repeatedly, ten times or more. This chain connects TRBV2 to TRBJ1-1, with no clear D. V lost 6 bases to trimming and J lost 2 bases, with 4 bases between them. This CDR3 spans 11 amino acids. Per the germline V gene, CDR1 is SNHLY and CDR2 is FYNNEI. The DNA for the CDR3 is TGTGCCAGCAGGGGAAACACTGAAGCTTTCTTT. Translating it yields CASRGNTEAFF.

As DNA, the CDR3 is TGTGCCAGCAGCTTCTACCAGGGCCCCTACAATGAGCAGTTCTTC. Amino acids: CASSFYQGPYNEQFF. V and J are TRBV7-6 and TRBJ2-1; D is possibly TRBD1 (5 bases). The length of the CDR3 is 15 residues. Germline V lookup: CDR1 SGHVS, CDR2 FNYEAQ. Trimming cost V 3 bases and J 2 bases, with 11 bases left between them.

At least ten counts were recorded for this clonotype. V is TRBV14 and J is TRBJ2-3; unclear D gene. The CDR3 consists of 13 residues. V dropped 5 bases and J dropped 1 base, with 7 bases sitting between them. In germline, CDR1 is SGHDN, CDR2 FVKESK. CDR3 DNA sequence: TGTGCCAGCAGCGTCTTACGCACAGATACGCAGTATTTT. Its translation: CASSVLRTDTQYF. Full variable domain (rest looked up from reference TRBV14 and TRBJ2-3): EAGVTQFPSHSVIEKGQTVTLRCDPISGHDNLYWYRRVMGKEIKFLLHFVKESKQDESGMPNNRFLAERTGGTYSTLKVQPAELEDSGVYFCASSVLRTDTQYFGPGTRLTVL.

The CDR3 loop reads CASSYSRQGRADTQYF. The CDR3 DNA follows: TGTGCCAGCAGTTATTCCCGCCAGGGACGTGCAGATACGCAGTATTTT. The chain recombines TRBV6-2 or TRBV6-3 with TRBJ2-3, with D perhaps TRBD1 or TRBD2 (5 bases each). In germline, CDR1 is MNHEY, CDR2 SVGEGT. V was clipped by 3 bases and J by 4 bases, with 17 bases between them. The length of the CDR3 is 16 residues.

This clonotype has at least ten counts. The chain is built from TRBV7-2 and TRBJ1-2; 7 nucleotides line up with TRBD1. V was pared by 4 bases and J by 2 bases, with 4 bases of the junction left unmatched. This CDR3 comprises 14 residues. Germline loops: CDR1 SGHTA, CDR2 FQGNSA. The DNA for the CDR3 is TGTGCCAGCAGCTCTTGGACAGGAAACTATGGCTACACCTTC. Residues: CASSSWTGNYGYTF.

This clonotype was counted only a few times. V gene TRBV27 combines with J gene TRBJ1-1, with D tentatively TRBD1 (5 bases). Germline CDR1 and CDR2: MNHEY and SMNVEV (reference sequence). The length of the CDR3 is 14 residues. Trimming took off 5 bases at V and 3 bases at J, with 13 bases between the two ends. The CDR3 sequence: CASSIGVGDTEAFF. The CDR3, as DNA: TGTGCCAGCAGTATCGGGGTAGGGGACACTGAAGCTTTCTTT.

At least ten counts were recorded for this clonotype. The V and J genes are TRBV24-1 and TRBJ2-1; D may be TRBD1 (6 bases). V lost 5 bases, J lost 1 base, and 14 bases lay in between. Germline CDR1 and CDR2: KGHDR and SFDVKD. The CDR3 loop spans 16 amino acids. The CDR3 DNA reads TGTGCCACCAGTGCCCGGGACGGACAGTCCTACAATGAGCAGTTCTTC. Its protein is CATSARDGQSYNEQFF.

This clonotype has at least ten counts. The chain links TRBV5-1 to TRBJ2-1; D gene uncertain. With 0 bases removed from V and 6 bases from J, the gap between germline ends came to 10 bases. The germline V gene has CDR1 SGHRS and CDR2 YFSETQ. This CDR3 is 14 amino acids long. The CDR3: CASSLGSDGNEQFF. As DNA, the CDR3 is TGCGCCAGCAGCTTGGGGTCCGATGGCAATGAGCAGTTCTTC.

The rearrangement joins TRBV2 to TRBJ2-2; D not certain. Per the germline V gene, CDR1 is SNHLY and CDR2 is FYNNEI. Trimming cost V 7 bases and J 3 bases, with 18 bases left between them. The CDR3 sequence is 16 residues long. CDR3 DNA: TGTGCCAGCATGAGGCAGGCACCACGGGACACCGGGGAGCTGTTTTTT. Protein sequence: CASMRQAPRDTGELFF.

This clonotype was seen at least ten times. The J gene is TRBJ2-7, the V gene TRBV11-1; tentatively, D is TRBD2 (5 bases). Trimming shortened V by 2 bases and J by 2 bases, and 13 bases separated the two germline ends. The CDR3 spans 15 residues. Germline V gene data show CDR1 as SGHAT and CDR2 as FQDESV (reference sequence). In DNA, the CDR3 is TGTGCCAGCAGCTTAACGCCCGCGGGTCCCTACGAGCAGTACTTC. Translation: CASSLTPAGPYEQYF.

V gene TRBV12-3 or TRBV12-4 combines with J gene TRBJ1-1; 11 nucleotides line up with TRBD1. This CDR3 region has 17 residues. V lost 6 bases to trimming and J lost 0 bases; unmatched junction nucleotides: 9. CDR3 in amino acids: CASSWDRGVFVNTEAFF. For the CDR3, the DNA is TGTGCCAGCAGCTGGGACAGGGGGGTTTTTGTGAACACTGAAGCTTTCTTT.

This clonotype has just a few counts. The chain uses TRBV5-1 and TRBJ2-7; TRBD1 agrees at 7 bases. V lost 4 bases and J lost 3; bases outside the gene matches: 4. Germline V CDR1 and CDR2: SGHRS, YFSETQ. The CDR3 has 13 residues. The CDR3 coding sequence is TGCGCCAGCAGCCCGGGACAGTTCTACGAGCAGTACTTC. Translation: CASSPGQFYEQYF.

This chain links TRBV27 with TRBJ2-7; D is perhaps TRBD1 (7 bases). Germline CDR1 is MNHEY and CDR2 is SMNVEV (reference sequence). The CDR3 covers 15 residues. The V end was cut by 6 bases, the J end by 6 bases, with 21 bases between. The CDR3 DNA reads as TGTGCCAGCAGCTCCGACAGGGAGGAGGATCTCGAGCAGTACTTC. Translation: CASSSDREEDLEQYF.

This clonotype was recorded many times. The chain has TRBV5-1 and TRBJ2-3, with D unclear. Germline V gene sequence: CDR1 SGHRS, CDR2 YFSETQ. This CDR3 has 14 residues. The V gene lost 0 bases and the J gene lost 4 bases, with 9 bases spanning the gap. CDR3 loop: CASSLGQVADTQYF. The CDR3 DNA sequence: TGCGCCAGCAGCTTGGGGCAGGTGGCAGATACGCAGTATTTT.

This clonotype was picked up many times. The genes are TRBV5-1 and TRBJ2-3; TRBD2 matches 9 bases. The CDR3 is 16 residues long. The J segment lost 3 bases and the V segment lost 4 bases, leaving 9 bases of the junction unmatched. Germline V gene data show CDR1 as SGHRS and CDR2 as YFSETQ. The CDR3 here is CASSRGAGGFTDTQYF. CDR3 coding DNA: TGCGCCAGCAGCCGGGGAGCGGGGGGCTTTACAGATACGCAGTATTTT.

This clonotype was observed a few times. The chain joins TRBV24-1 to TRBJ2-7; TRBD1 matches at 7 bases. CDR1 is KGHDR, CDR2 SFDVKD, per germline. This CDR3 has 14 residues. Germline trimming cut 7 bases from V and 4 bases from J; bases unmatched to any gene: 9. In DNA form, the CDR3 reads TGTGCCACCAGCAGACAGGGTAACCTATACGAGCAGTACTTC. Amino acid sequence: CATSRQGNLYEQYF.